Below, 27 T cell receptor beta chains from the same sample are listed, as sequenced in a study of blood T cell repertoires in COVID-19 (TCRdb year 2020). Library method: the immunoSEQ multiplex PCR assay. Not all clones reach the TCRdb copy of this immuneACCESS table, which keeps in-frame sequences only. Checked studies attribute under half of the gap to unresolved V genes and leave the rest unexplained. The sample table holds roughly 280,000 clones, of which around 85% were seen once. The leading ten clones occupy about 10% of the sample. Sequencing was carried out using peripheral blood. The origin of the receptors is a woman between 65 and 79 years old with acute or convalescent COVID-19.

This chain joins TRBV2 and TRBJ1-1, with D possibly being TRBD1 (6 bases). Trimming took off 7 bases at V and 1 base at J, with 13 bases between the two ends. The CDR3 totals 14 residues. In germline, CDR1 is SNHLY, CDR2 FYNNEI. The CDR3: CASTLGGANTEAFF. The DNA for the CDR3 is TGTGCCAGCACGCTGGGGGGGGCGAACACTGAAGCTTTCTTT.

The rearrangement uses TRBV10-3 and TRBJ2-3; 9 bases are shared with TRBD2. From germline, CDR1 is ENHRY and CDR2 SYGVKD. This CDR3 comprises 16 residues. The junction had 13 bases not matched to a gene; V was cut back by 10 bases and J by 2 bases. This CDR3 reads CATKGGSGGNTDTQYF. As DNA, the CDR3 is TGTGCCACCAAGGGTGGAAGCGGGGGGAACACAGATACGCAGTATTTT.

This sequence joins TRBV10-3 and TRBJ1-1; no definite D call. Germline loops: CDR1 ENHRY, CDR2 SYGVKD. This CDR3 comprises 13 residues. Trimming took off 4 bases at V and 0 bases at J, with 6 bases between the two ends. The CDR3 reads CAISGVMNTEAFF. Written as DNA, the CDR3 is TGTGCCATCAGTGGAGTCATGAACACTGAAGCTTTCTTT.

J is TRBJ2-7 and V is TRBV18; D might be TRBD1 (6 bases). Trimming shortened V by 2 bases and J by 3 bases, and 11 bases separated the two germline ends. Per germline, CDR1 KGHSH and CDR2 LQKENI. CDR3 size: 14 residues. The CDR3 DNA follows: TGTGCCAGCTCACCAGGACAGTCCGGCTACGAGCAGTACTTC. Translated: CASSPGQSGYEQYF.

V gene TRBV10-3 combines with J gene TRBJ1-5; 7 bases agree with TRBD1. CDR1 and CDR2 from the germline V gene are ENHRY and SYGVKD. Trimming removed 3 bases from V and 4 bases from J; junction bases left unmatched: 6. The CDR3 consists of 15 residues. The CDR3 loop is CAISDLQGRNQPQHF. The CDR3 nucleotides are TGTGCCATCAGTGACCTACAGGGGAGAAATCAGCCCCAGCATTTT.

This clone was found a few times. The chain joins TRBV5-5 to TRBJ2-4, with D tentatively TRBD1 (8 bases). Per germline, CDR1 SGHKS and CDR2 YYEKEE (reference sequence). The CDR3 covers 14 residues. The ends were cut back, 3 bases at V and 6 bases at J, with 13 bases in the middle. The CDR3 bases are TGTGCCAGCAGCTCGGACAGGGAGGGAAACATTCAGTACTTC. This sequence encodes CASSSDREGNIQYF.

The V gene is TRBV11-2, the J gene TRBJ1-1, with D unresolved. The V end was cut by 7 bases, the J end by 4 bases, with 13 bases between. The CDR3 covers 13 residues. The germline V gene has CDR1 SGHAT and CDR2 FQNNGV. DNA for the CDR3: TGTGCCAGCACCCCGGGGTCGGGCACTGAAGCTTTCTTT. Encoded protein: CASTPGSGTEAFF.

The V and J genes are TRBV3-1 (or the pseudogene TRBV3-2) and TRBJ1-1; D not resolved. The germline CDR1 and CDR2 sequences are LGHDT and YNNKEL (reference sequence). The CDR3 runs 16 residues. The V gene lost 4 bases and the J gene lost 3 bases, with 18 bases spanning the gap. CDR3 nucleotide sequence: TGTGCCAGCAGCCGGGAGATAGGAAAACGGGACACTGAAGCTTTCTTT. Protein: CASSREIGKRDTEAFF.

The chain employs TRBV2 and TRBJ1-1, with TRBD1 identical over 8 bases. V was pared by 6 bases and J by 3 bases, with 12 bases of the junction left unmatched. The CDR3 runs to 16 residues. CDR1 is SNHLY and CDR2 is FYNNEI in the germline V gene. In DNA form, the CDR3 reads TGTGCCAGCAGCGCGATTACAACAGGGGGGCACACTGAAGCTTTCTTT. Encoded protein: CASSAITTGGHTEAFF.

This sequence joins TRBV30 and TRBJ2-7; D ambiguous. Trimming stripped 4 bases from V and 0 bases from J, with 10 bases between. CDR1 is GTSNPN and CDR2 is SVGIG in the germline V gene (reference sequence). The CDR3 loop spans 13 amino acids. The CDR3 nucleotides are TGTGCCTGGAACCCCCAGGCCTCCTACGAGCAGTACTTC. Its protein product is CAWNPQASYEQYF.

CDR3 sequence: CSVVPQGTEAFF. CDR3 in DNA: TGCAGCGTCGTACCACAGGGGACTGAAGCTTTCTTT. The J gene is TRBJ1-1, the V gene TRBV29-1; 7 positions agree with TRBD1. The junction had 6 bases not matched to a gene; V was cut back by 6 bases and J by 5 bases. The CDR3 has 12 amino acids. Germline assignment: CDR1 SQVTM and CDR2 ANQGSEA.

The chain links TRBV6-1 to TRBJ2-1; D is perhaps TRBD2 (5 bases). V shed 3 bases and J shed 6 bases, with 15 bases lying between them. Germline assignment: CDR1 MNHNS and CDR2 SASEGT. There are 15 residues in the CDR3. The CDR3 DNA is TGTGCCAGCAGTGACCGGGAATTATTAAGCAATGAGCAGTTCTTC. Protein product: CASSDRELLSNEQFF.

The J gene is TRBJ1-1, the V gene TRBV6-5; TRBD1 is a possible D gene (6 bases). V was clipped by 2 bases and J by 4 bases, with 14 bases between them. The CDR3 covers 15 residues. CDR1 and CDR2 (germline): MNHEY, SVGAGI. In DNA form, the CDR3 reads TGTGCCAGCAGTTACATGGCGGGGGGCGGCACTGAAGCTTTCTTT. Translated, it gives CASSYMAGGGTEAFF.

The V and J genes are TRBV5-4 and TRBJ2-7, with TRBD2 matching 11 bases. Germline lookup yields CDR1 SGHNT and CDR2 YYREEE (reference sequence). V trimming: 4 bases; J trimming: 5 bases; junction bases outside the gene matches: 2. There are 13 residues in the CDR3. CDR3 protein: CASSLSGGDEQYF. The CDR3 DNA sequence: TGTGCCAGCAGCCTTAGCGGGGGGGACGAGCAGTACTTC.

Many counts were recorded for this clone. The chain carries TRBV6-6 and TRBJ1-2; 10 positions agree with TRBD1. The CDR3 loop spans 15 amino acids. CDR1 is MNHNY, CDR2 SVGAGI, per germline (reference sequence). The junction had 9 bases not matched to a gene; V was cut back by 7 bases and J by 4 bases. CDR3 residues: CASIRGQGSGYGYTF. CDR3 bases: TGTGCCAGCATTCGGGGACAGGGGAGTGGCTATGGCTACACCTTC.

The V call is TRBV3-1 (or the pseudogene TRBV3-2), the J call TRBJ2-2, with a possible D match to TRBD2 (6 bases). The CDR3 has 17 amino acids. V lost 0 bases to trimming and J lost 0 bases, with 11 bases between them. Germline V gene data show CDR1 as LGHDT and CDR2 as YNNKEL (reference sequence). CDR3 nucleotides: TGTGCCAGCAGCCAAGATCGGGACTTCCCGAACACCGGGGAGCTGTTTTTT. This translates into CASSQDRDFPNTGELFF.

This chain links TRBV21-1 with TRBJ2-7; the DNA was not used to check the table's D call, TRBD1. TRBV21-1 is deemed a pseudogene. CDR3 length: 15 amino acids. DNA for the CDR3: TGTGCCAGCAGCAAAGCTGACACCGACCCTTACGAGCAGTACTTC. As protein: CASSKADTDPYEQYF.

The chain employs TRBV18 and TRBJ1-1; no reliable D call. The V end was cut by 1 base, the J end by 4 bases, with 10 bases between. Germline V gene sequence: CDR1 KGHSH, CDR2 LQKENI. This CDR3 contains 14 residues. CDR3 loop: CASSPQPSGTEAFF. In DNA, the CDR3 is TGTGCCAGCTCACCACAGCCTTCTGGCACTGAAGCTTTCTTT.

The chain is built from TRBV7-9 and TRBJ2-1; 7 bases agree with TRBD1. The germline CDR1 and CDR2 sequences are SEHNR and FQNEAQ (reference sequence). The V and J ends lost 5 bases and 0 bases, in that order; junction bases with no gene match: 4. The CDR3 sequence is 15 residues long. The CDR3 region is CASSPNRGSYNEQFF. CDR3 bases: TGTGCCAGCAGCCCTAACAGGGGCTCCTACAATGAGCAGTTCTTC.

The V gene is TRBV30, the J gene TRBJ1-1; D remains ambiguous. CDR1 is GTSNPN and CDR2 is SVGIG in the germline V gene (reference sequence). This CDR3 contains 14 residues. V lost 7 bases and J 6 bases, leaving 21 bases between the germline ends. The CDR3 spells CAYSPRGKLAEAFF. The CDR3 nucleotides read TGTGCCTATAGCCCGCGCGGGAAGTTAGCTGAAGCTTTCTTT.

This rearrangement joins TRBV5-6 to TRBJ2-7; 7 bases map to TRBD1. Looked up from germline, CDR1 is SGHDT and CDR2 is YYEEEE. There are 17 residues in the CDR3. The junction had 12 bases not matched to a gene; V was cut back by 3 bases and J by 0 bases. The CDR3 spells CASSSGRGRPSSYEQYF. The DNA of the CDR3 is TGTGCCAGCAGCTCTGGTAGGGGGCGCCCCTCCTCCTACGAGCAGTACTTC.

The CDR3 coding sequence is TGCGCCAGCAGCACCGCCGGACAGGGCGGCGAGCAGTACTTC. This codes for CASSTAGQGGEQYF. V usage is TRBV5-1 and J usage is TRBJ2-7; 8 bases agree with TRBD1. The CDR3 covers 14 residues. Germline CDR1 reads SGHRS; CDR2 reads YFSETQ. V was clipped by 4 bases and J by 6 bases; unmatched bases: 9.

V and J are TRBV20-1 and TRBJ2-5; D is undetermined. This CDR3 spans 11 amino acids. Germline V gene lookup returns CDR1 DFQATT and CDR2 SNEGSKA (reference sequence). V was clipped by 5 bases and J by 4 bases, with 8 bases between them. The CDR3 here is CSAYLRETQYF. CDR3 coding DNA: TGCAGTGCTTACCTTAGAGAGACCCAGTACTTC.

Here the CDR3 DNA reads TGTGCCAGCAGTCCCTACCCAGGGGCCCCAAGAAAGAACTATGGCTACACCTTC. Residues: CASSPYPGAPRKNYGYTF. The V call is TRBV28, the J call TRBJ1-2, with D perhaps TRBD1 (6 bases). The CDR3 covers 18 residues. V was cut by 5 bases and J by 2 bases, with 24 bases left in between. Germline V gives CDR1 MDHEN, CDR2 SYDVKM.

The chain uses TRBV6-5 and TRBJ1-6; D is unresolved. V was trimmed by 0 bases and J by 6 bases, leaving 12 bases between them. Germline CDR1 MNHEY, CDR2 SVGAGI. The CDR3 runs 16 residues. The CDR3 is CASSYSGRASNSPLHF. CDR3 coding DNA: TGTGCCAGCAGTTACTCCGGGCGGGCATCTAATTCACCCCTCCACTTT.

The chain recombines TRBV20-1 with TRBJ2-1; TRBD2 might be the D (5 bases). This CDR3 has 11 residues. Trimming cost V 0 bases and J 9 bases, with 6 bases left between them. The germline V gene has CDR1 DFQATT and CDR2 SNEGSKA (reference sequence). CDR3: CSARDRGEQFF. CDR3 coding DNA: TGCAGTGCTAGAGATCGGGGTGAGCAGTTCTTC.

This chain connects TRBV4-1 to TRBJ2-2; 8 nucleotides match TRBD2. Trimming removed 2 bases from V and 3 bases from J; junction bases left unmatched: 8. This CDR3 spans 17 amino acids. Germline CDR1 reads MGHRA; CDR2 reads YSYEKL. For the CDR3, the DNA is TGCGCCAGCAGCCAACTTAACATGGGACTAGACACCGGGGAGCTGTTTTTT. Its translation: CASSQLNMGLDTGELFF.